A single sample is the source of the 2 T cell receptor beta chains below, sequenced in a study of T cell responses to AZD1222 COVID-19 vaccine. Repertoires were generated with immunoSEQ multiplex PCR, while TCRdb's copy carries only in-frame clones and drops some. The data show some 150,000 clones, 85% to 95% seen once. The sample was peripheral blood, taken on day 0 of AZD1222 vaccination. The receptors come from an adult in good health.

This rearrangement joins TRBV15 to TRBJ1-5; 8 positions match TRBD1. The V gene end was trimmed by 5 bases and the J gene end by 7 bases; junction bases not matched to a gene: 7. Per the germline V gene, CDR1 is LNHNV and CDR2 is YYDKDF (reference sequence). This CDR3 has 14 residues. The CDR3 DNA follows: TGTGCCACCAGCTGGACAGGGCCGGAGCAGCCCCAGCATTTT. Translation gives CATSWTGPEQPQHF.

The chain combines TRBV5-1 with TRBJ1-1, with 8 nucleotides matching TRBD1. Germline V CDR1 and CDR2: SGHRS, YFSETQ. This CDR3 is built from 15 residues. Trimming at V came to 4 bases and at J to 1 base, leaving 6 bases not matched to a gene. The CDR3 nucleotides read TGCGCCAGCAGCAGGCAGACAGGGGCGAACACTGAAGCTTTCTTT. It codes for CASSRQTGANTEAFF.